The 30 T cell receptor beta chains below all came from one sample that was sequenced in a study of blood T cell repertoires in COVID-19. Sequencing used immunoSEQ multiplex PCR; TCRdb keeps in-frame clones, though not all of them. The table shows about 65,000 clones, with 93% occurring only once. Specimen: peripheral blood. These TCRs come from a man aged 65-85 years with active COVID-19.

This rearrangement joins TRBV6-5 to TRBJ1-2, with D perhaps TRBD1 (5 bases). Trimming removed 5 bases from V and 1 base from J, with 8 bases in between. There are 13 residues in the CDR3. Germline V CDR1 and CDR2: MNHEY, SVGAGI. The CDR3 reads CASSTTVNYGYTF. CDR3 DNA sequence: TGTGCCAGCAGTACGACAGTTAACTATGGCTACACCTTC.

The V gene is TRBV4-3, the J gene TRBJ2-4; maybe TRBD2 (7 bases). Deletions cut 2 bases from V and 9 bases from J, with 20 bases between. This CDR3 has 16 amino acids. CDR1 is LGHNA, CDR2 YSLEER, per germline. CDR3 DNA sequence: TGCGCCAGCAGCCAAACTTCCCCGGGGGCGGGGGTCATTCAGTACTTC. As protein: CASSQTSPGAGVIQYF.

The rearrangement uses TRBV11-2 and TRBJ1-1; 8 positions agree with TRBD1. Germline V gene data show CDR1 as SGHAT and CDR2 as FQNNGV. J was trimmed by 2 bases and V by 5 bases; bases with no gene match: 7. The CDR3 runs to 15 residues. CDR3 sequence reads: CASSTYRGTNTEAFF. CDR3 bases: TGTGCCAGCAGCACCTACAGGGGGACCAACACTGAAGCTTTCTTT.

The chain couples TRBV7-3 to TRBJ1-1; the D is unclear. Germline V gives CDR1 SGHTA, CDR2 FQGTGA. The CDR3 runs 15 residues. V dropped 1 base and J dropped 11 bases, with 20 bases sitting between them. The chain's CDR3 is CASSLIGSGIGRAFF. The CDR3 DNA sequence: TGTGCCAGCAGCTTAATCGGGAGCGGTATTGGTAGGGCTTTCTTT. The variable domain in full, completed from reference TRBV7-3 and TRBJ1-1, reads GAGVSQTPSNKVTEKGKYVELRCDPISGHTALYWYRQSLGQGPEFLIYFQGTGAADDSGLPNDRFFAVRPEGSVSTLKIQRTERGDSAVYLCASSLIGSGIGRAFFGQGTRLTVV.

The rearrangement uses TRBV24-1 and TRBJ1-5, with TRBD1 as a possible D gene (6 bases). CDR1 and CDR2 from the germline V gene are KGHDR and SFDVKD. V was trimmed by 6 bases and J by 4 bases, leaving 6 bases between them. CDR3 length equals 12 residues. The chain's CDR3 is CATSQGNQPQHF. CDR3 in DNA: TGTGCCACCAGTCAGGGGAATCAGCCCCAGCATTTT.

This chain connects TRBV7-6 to TRBJ2-1; 7 bases are shared with TRBD1. Germline V gene lookup returns CDR1 SGHVS and CDR2 FNYEAQ. This CDR3 is built from 15 residues. Trimming took 3 bases from V and 2 from J; bases not matched to a gene: 4. This CDR3 is CASSLTGPPYNEQFF. Here the CDR3 DNA reads TGTGCCAGCAGCTTGACAGGGCCCCCCTACAATGAGCAGTTCTTC. The variable domain in full, completed from reference TRBV7-6 and TRBJ2-1, reads GAGVSQSPRYKVTKRGQDVALRCDPISGHVSLYWYRQALGQGPEFLTYFNYEAQQDKSGLPNDRFSAERPEGSISTLTIQRTEQRDSAMYRCASSLTGPPYNEQFFGPGTRLTVL.

This clone was seen a single time. The chain uses TRBV6-5 and TRBJ1-6; maybe TRBD1 (6 bases). Per the germline V gene, CDR1 is MNHEY and CDR2 is SVGAGI. The CDR3 spans 13 residues. The germline V and J ends were trimmed by 10 bases and 8 bases, with 15 bases remaining between them. This CDR3 is CATLQGNHSPLHF. CDR3 bases: TGTGCCACCTTACAGGGAAATCATTCACCCCTCCACTTT.

This chain uses TRBV7-2 with TRBJ1-1, with D tentatively TRBD1 (6 bases). V lost 0 bases and J lost 7, with 9 bases in between. Germline lookup yields CDR1 SGHTA and CDR2 FQGNSA. CDR3 size: 13 residues. The CDR3 loop is CASSLARGNEAFF. The CDR3, as DNA: TGTGCCAGCAGCTTAGCGAGGGGGAATGAAGCTTTCTTT.

The V and J genes are TRBV9 and TRBJ1-3, with D perhaps TRBD1 (5 bases). CDR1 SGDLS and CDR2 YYNGEE come from the germline V gene. V lost 0 bases to trimming and J lost 3 bases, with 10 bases between them. The CDR3 sequence is 15 residues long. In DNA, the CDR3 is TGTGCCAGCAGCGTAGGGGGCGAGGTTGGAAACACCATATATTTT. Protein sequence: CASSVGGEVGNTIYF.

V and J are TRBV19 and TRBJ2-1, with 10 bases fitting TRBD2. Germline V gene lookup returns CDR1 LNHDA and CDR2 SQIVND (reference sequence). The CDR3 is made up of 18 amino acids. Trimming took 3 bases from V and 2 from J; bases not matched to a gene: 10. This CDR3 reads CASSIRLAGEGAYNEQFF. CDR3 bases: TGTGCCAGTAGTATCAGGCTAGCGGGGGAAGGAGCCTACAATGAGCAGTTCTTC. The full variable domain, in which reference TRBV19 and TRBJ2-1 provide the parts outside the CDR3, is DGGITQSPKYLFRKEGQNVTLSCEQNLNHDAMYWYRQDPGQGLRLIYYSQIVNDFQKGDIAEGYSVSREKKESFPLTVTSAQKNPTAFYLCASSIRLAGEGAYNEQFFGPGTRLTVL.

The rearrangement links TRBV10-3 to TRBJ2-5; 7 bases align to TRBD1. Per the germline V gene, CDR1 is ENHRY and CDR2 is SYGVKD. This CDR3 contains 13 residues. The J segment lost 3 bases and the V segment lost 10 bases, leaving 8 bases of the junction unmatched. In nucleotides, the CDR3 is TGTGCCACCGAGGGACAGAAAGAAGAGACCCAGTACTTC. Translating gives CATEGQKEETQYF.

The chain uses TRBV2 and TRBJ2-1; weak D call: TRBD1 (5 bases). This CDR3 is 15 amino acids long. Germline-derived CDR1 and CDR2 are SNHLY and FYNNEI. Deletions cut 2 bases from V and 2 bases from J, with 10 bases between. CDR3 coding DNA: TGTGCCAGCAGTGAATGGCAGGGCCCCTACAATGAGCAGTTCTTC. This sequence encodes CASSEWQGPYNEQFF.

The J gene is TRBJ1-1, the V gene TRBV6-5; TRBD1 matches at 8 bases. Germline V gene lookup returns CDR1 MNHEY and CDR2 SVGAGI. The ends lost 6 bases at V and 7 bases at J; junction bases unmatched: 10. The CDR3 is 14 amino acids. In DNA, the CDR3 is TGTGCCAGCAGACCCACAGGACAGGGATATGAAGCTTTCTTT. Protein product: CASRPTGQGYEAFF.

The V and J genes are TRBV5-1 and TRBJ2-5; D may be TRBD2 (6 bases). V dropped 4 bases and J dropped 0 bases, with 16 bases sitting between them. In germline, CDR1 is SGHRS, CDR2 YFSETQ. The CDR3 covers 16 residues. The CDR3 protein is CASSLPSGLYQETQYF. The CDR3 DNA is TGCGCCAGCAGCCTGCCGAGCGGGCTGTACCAAGAGACCCAGTACTTC.

The gene calls are TRBV28 and TRBJ2-7, with TRBD1 matching 9 bases. Per germline, CDR1 MDHEN and CDR2 SYDVKM. The CDR3 length is 13 residues. Germline trimming cut 4 bases from V and 6 bases from J; bases unmatched to any gene: 4. DNA for the CDR3: TGTGCCAGCAGTTCAACAGGGGGCTCCGAGCAGTACGTC. Encoded protein: CASSSTGGSEQYV.

The CDR3 DNA is TGTGCCAGCAGTGTTGTTCCGGGACAGGGTGGGTATGGCTACACCTTC. It yields the protein CASSVVPGQGGYGYTF. The chain is built from TRBV6-1 and TRBJ1-2; 9 bases are shared with TRBD1. Germline CDR1 and CDR2: MNHNS and SASEGT. CDR3 length equals 16 residues. Trimming at V came to 4 bases and at J to 5 bases, leaving 11 bases not matched to a gene.

The chain combines TRBV11-2 with TRBJ1-6; D gene ambiguous. Trimming removed 0 bases at V and 10 bases at J, with 7 bases between. CDR3 length: 13 residues. Germline assignment: CDR1 SGHAT and CDR2 FQNNGV. This CDR3 reads CASSLDRSSPLHF. The CDR3 DNA follows: TGTGCCAGCAGCTTAGATCGGTCATCACCCCTCCACTTT.

V usage is TRBV5-1 and J usage is TRBJ2-7; 8 bases map to TRBD1. This CDR3 comprises 14 residues. Germline CDR1 is SGHRS and CDR2 is YFSETQ. The V and J ends lost 2 bases and 3 bases, in that order; junction bases with no gene match: 4. Written as DNA, the CDR3 is TGCGCCAGCAGCTTATCAGGGGGCAACTACGAGCAGTACTTC. Translation: CASSLSGGNYEQYF. Filled out from reference TRBV5-1 and TRBJ2-7, the complete variable domain reads KAGVTQTPRYLIKTRGQQVTLSCSPISGHRSVSWYQQTPGQGLQFLFEYFSETQRNKGNFPGRFSGRQFSNSRSEMNVSTLELGDSALYLCASSLSGGNYEQYFGPGTRLTVT.

V gene TRBV3-1 (or the pseudogene TRBV3-2) combines with J gene TRBJ1-1; 11 bases are a match to TRBD1. The CDR3 length is 15 residues. The V gene end was trimmed by 6 bases and the J gene end by 3 bases; junction bases not matched to a gene: 6. CDR1 is LGHDT, CDR2 YNNKEL, per germline (reference sequence). The CDR3 protein is CASRRTGGAYTEAFF. CDR3 in DNA: TGTGCCAGCAGGCGGACAGGGGGCGCTTACACTGAAGCTTTCTTT.

This sequence joins TRBV12-5 and TRBJ1-1; D is perhaps TRBD1 (5 bases). Trimming shortened V by 3 bases and J by 1 base, and 6 bases separated the two germline ends. The CDR3 consists of 13 residues. Germline CDR1 is LGHNT and CDR2 is FRNRAP. The CDR3 loop reads CASGFGGNTEAFF. The CDR3 DNA sequence: TGTGCTAGTGGTTTCGGGGGGAACACTGAAGCTTTCTTT.

This chain links TRBV27 with TRBJ1-2; a possible D gene is TRBD1 (6 bases). Germline CDR1 reads MNHEY; CDR2 reads SMNVEV (reference sequence). V lost 6 bases, J lost 0 bases, and 14 bases lay in between. The CDR3 runs to 15 residues. The CDR3 is CASRETGQANYGYTF. In DNA form, the CDR3 reads TGTGCCAGCAGAGAAACAGGGCAAGCTAACTATGGCTACACCTTC.

The chain has TRBV3-1 (or the pseudogene TRBV3-2) and TRBJ2-7; D might be TRBD1 (6 bases). The ends were cut back, 0 bases at V and 3 bases at J, with 15 bases in the middle. CDR1 LGHDT and CDR2 YNNKEL come from the germline V gene (reference sequence). The CDR3 consists of 16 residues. CDR3 nucleotides: TGTGCCAGCAGCCAAGATTGTCAGGGGATAAACTACGAGCAGTACGTC. It is translated as CASSQDCQGINYEQYV.

This clone has a single count. V gene TRBV6-5 combines with J gene TRBJ1-6, with D tentatively TRBD1 (6 bases). CDR1 and CDR2 (germline): MNHEY, SVGAGI. This CDR3 has 13 residues. The germline V and J ends were trimmed by 4 bases and 11 bases, with 12 bases remaining between them. Here the CDR3 reads CASSSTGFTPLHF. The DNA for the CDR3 is TGTGCCAGCAGTTCAACAGGGTTTACACCCCTCCACTTT.

V usage is TRBV12-3 or TRBV12-4 and J usage is TRBJ2-5, with D unresolved. The CDR3 extends over 13 amino acids. The ends were cut back, 5 bases at V and 4 bases at J, with 11 bases in the middle. CDR3 in amino acids: CASSLQTRETQYF. The CDR3 nucleotides read TGTGCCAGCAGTCTTCAAACGAGAGAGACCCAGTACTTC.

This clone was seen a single time. The V call is TRBV6-6, the J call TRBJ1-3; 9 bases match TRBD1. V lost 4 bases to trimming and J lost 2 bases; unmatched junction nucleotides: 6. Germline CDR1 reads MNHNY; CDR2 reads SVGAGI (reference sequence). The CDR3 has 16 amino acids. As DNA, the CDR3 is TGTGCCAGCAGTTGGGGACAGGGTGGCCCTGGAAACACCATATATTTT. It specifies CASSWGQGGPGNTIYF.

V and J are TRBV3-1 (or the pseudogene TRBV3-2) and TRBJ2-2; TRBD2 aligns across 9 bases. CDR1 and CDR2 from the germline V gene are LGHDT and YNNKEL (reference sequence). The CDR3 is 13 residues long. The V gene end was trimmed by 8 bases and the J gene end by 3 bases; junction bases not matched to a gene: 1. The CDR3 here is CASGGGDTGELFF. CDR3 coding DNA: TGTGCCAGCGGCGGGGGGGACACCGGGGAGCTGTTTTTT.

The V and J genes are TRBV3-1 (or the pseudogene TRBV3-2) and TRBJ2-1; 8 bases match TRBD1. Looked up from germline, CDR1 is LGHDT and CDR2 is YNNKEL (reference sequence). This CDR3 contains 15 residues. V lost 3 bases and J lost 2; bases outside the gene matches: 3. CDR3 DNA: TGTGCCAGCAGCCATTACAGGGGGGCCTACAATGAGCAGTTCTTC. Its protein is CASSHYRGAYNEQFF.

The chain joins TRBV28 to TRBJ2-1; D is undetermined. The V and J ends lost 5 bases and 8 bases respectively, with 16 bases between them. Germline V lookup: CDR1 MDHEN, CDR2 SYDVKM. This CDR3 region has 14 residues. The CDR3 DNA reads TGTGCCAGCAGTCGGTCAATCCCCCCCCATGAGCAGTTCTTC. The encoded protein is CASSRSIPPHEQFF. Together with reference TRBV28 and TRBJ2-1, the CDR3 gives the full variable domain: DVKVTQSSRYLVKRTGEKVFLECVQDMDHENMFWYRQDPGLGLRLIYFSYDVKMKEKGDIPEGYSVSREKKERFSLILESASTNQTSMYLCASSRSIPPHEQFFGPGTRLTVL.

This clone turned up a few times. The genes are TRBV7-2 and TRBJ1-3; perhaps TRBD1 as D (6 bases). The CDR3 totals 15 residues. V lost 7 bases and J lost 0, with 13 bases in between. Germline assignment: CDR1 SGHTA and CDR2 FQGNSA. CDR3 in amino acids: CASTPGVNSGNTIYF. The DNA for the CDR3 is TGTGCCAGCACCCCAGGGGTCAACTCTGGAAACACCATATATTTT.

The chain combines TRBV19 with TRBJ1-4; 8 nucleotides align to TRBD1. Germline trimming cut 6 bases from V and 0 bases from J; bases unmatched to any gene: 9. CDR1 and CDR2 (germline): LNHDA, SQIVND (reference sequence). The CDR3 is 17 residues long. In nucleotides, the CDR3 is TGTGCCAGTAGGCTAAACCGGGACAGGCCAACTAATGAAAAACTGTTTTTT. This gives the protein CASRLNRDRPTNEKLFF.